The source of this T cell receptor (beta chain) is a study of T cell changes during pregnancy in multiple sclerosis. Sequencing was performed with immunoSEQ multiplex PCR; in TCRdb, only in-frame clones are kept and a portion is missing. Here the sample spans around 31,000 clones, 87% being singletons. Germline-derived CDR1 and CDR2 are MGHDK and SYGVNS. This CDR3 has 11 amino acids. The receptor's source is a female donor with multiple sclerosis, enrolled in a pregnancy study. This chain connects TRBV25-1 to TRBJ2-7, with TRBD1 matching over 8 bases. The specimen comprised CD8+ T cells from peripheral blood mononuclear cells, sampled in the first trimester of pregnancy. CDR3 in DNA: TGTGCTACGGACAGGGCCGGCGAGCAGTACTTC. Residues: CATDRAGEQYF.